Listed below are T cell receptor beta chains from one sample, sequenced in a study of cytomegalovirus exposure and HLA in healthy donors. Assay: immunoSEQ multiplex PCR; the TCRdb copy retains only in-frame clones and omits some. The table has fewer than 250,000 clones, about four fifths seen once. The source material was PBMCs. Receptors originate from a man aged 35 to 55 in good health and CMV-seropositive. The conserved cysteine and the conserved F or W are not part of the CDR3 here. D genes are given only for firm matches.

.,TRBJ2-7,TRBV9,ASSVDWGVDYEQY
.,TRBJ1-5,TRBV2,ASSLGRINQPQH
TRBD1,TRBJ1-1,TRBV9,ASHRGGQTEAF
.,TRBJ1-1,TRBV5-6,ASSLRRYGEAF
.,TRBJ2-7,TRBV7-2,ASSQTGLSNYEQY
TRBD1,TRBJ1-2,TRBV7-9,SSSPRQGDGYT
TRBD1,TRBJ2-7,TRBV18,ASSLRDSDHEQY
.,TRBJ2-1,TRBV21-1,ASSGSGVANEQF
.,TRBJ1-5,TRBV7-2,ASSLGLPSNQPQH
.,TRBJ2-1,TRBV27,ASSLSQNGYNEQF
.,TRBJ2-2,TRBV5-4,ASSLSGLHTGELF
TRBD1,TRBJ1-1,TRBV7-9,ASSSTDREWSEAF
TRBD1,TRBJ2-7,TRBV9,ASSPPAGTGGLEQY
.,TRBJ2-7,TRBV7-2,ASSTPMNNEQY
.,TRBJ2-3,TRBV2,ASSAESTDTQY
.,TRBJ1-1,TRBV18,ASSPGQGRMNTEAF
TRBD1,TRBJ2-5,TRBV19,ASSPGTGHETQY
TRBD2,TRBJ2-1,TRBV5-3,ARSLAGLAEYNEQF
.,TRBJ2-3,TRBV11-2,ASSFGSGPFQTDTQY
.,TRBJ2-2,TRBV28,ASSTDWTGELF
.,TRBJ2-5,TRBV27,ASSIAGWGETQY
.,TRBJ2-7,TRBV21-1,ASSKSPSWEQY
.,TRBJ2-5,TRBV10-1,ASSEPGVQETQY
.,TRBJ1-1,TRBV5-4,ASSLATTMNTEAF
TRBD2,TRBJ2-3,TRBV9,ASSVVSGSSTQY
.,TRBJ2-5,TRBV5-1,ASRSRVGEAQY